This is a list of T cell receptor beta chains from one sample in a study of cytomegalovirus exposure and HLA in healthy donors. Profiled with immunoSEQ multiplex PCR; TCRdb holds only in-frame clones, not every one. In all, the sample yields 60,000 to 75,000 clones. The sequenced sample consisted of PBMCs. These receptors were obtained from a woman in her 30s in good health and CMV-seronegative. Both conserved end residues are part of each CDR3. Fields, in order: J gene, D gene, V gene, CDR3 protein, CDR3 DNA. D genes are given only for firm matches.

TRBJ1-1 . TRBV20-1 CSAFPGSEAFF TGCAGTGCTTTCCCAGGGTCTGAAGCTTTCTTT
TRBJ2-5 TRBD1 TRBV6-5 CAHQQGPQETQYF TGTGCCCATCAACAGGGGCCCCAAGAGACCCAGTACTTC
TRBJ1-5 TRBD1 TRBV6-6 CAGRTGGSNQPQHF TGTGCCGGCAGGACAGGGGGAAGCAATCAGCCCCAGCATTTT
TRBJ2-1 TRBD2 TRBV5-4 CASSSGRGAGTRGDNEQFF TGTGCCAGCAGCTCTGGGAGGGGGGCCGGGACTAGGGGCGACAATGAGCAGTTCTTC
TRBJ1-2 . TRBV20-1 CSAAPRVNTF TGCAGTGCTGCCCCCCGGGTCAACACCTTC
TRBJ1-5 . TRBV7-6 CASSPGKDNQPQHF TGTGCCAGCAGCCCGGGAAAGGATAATCAGCCCCAGCATTTT
TRBJ1-1 . TRBV6-5 CASSYSPGRMSEAFF TGTGCCAGCAGTTACTCGCCAGGGAGGATGAGTGAAGCTTTCTTT
TRBJ1-5 . TRBV4-1 CASSQVLDQPQHF TGCGCCAGCAGCCAAGTTTTAGATCAGCCCCAGCATTTT
TRBJ2-5 . TRBV5-1 CASSQRSQETQYF TGCGCCAGCAGCCAGCGGTCGCAAGAGACCCAGTACTTC
TRBJ1-2 . TRBV4-3 CASSQTESGYGYTF TGCGCCAGCAGCCAAACTGAAAGTGGCTATGGCTACACCTTC
TRBJ2-3 . TRBV9 CASSVATVNLDKQYF TGTGCCAGCAGCGTAGCTACAGTCAACCTTGATAAGCAGTATTTT
TRBJ1-5 . TRBV18 CASSLQEGQPQHF TGTGCCAGCTCACTCCAGGAAGGACAGCCCCAGCATTTT
TRBJ2-5 . TRBV5-1 CASSFTPGQQETQYF TGCGCCAGCAGCTTCACCCCAGGACAACAAGAGACCCAGTACTTC
TRBJ1-2 TRBD1 TRBV29-1 CSVPAARTGGLYGYTF TGCAGCGTGCCGGCCGCGCGGACAGGGGGCCTCTATGGCTACACCTTC
TRBJ2-7 TRBD2 TRBV11-2 CASSLRAGGDSYEQYF TGTGCCAGCAGCTTAAGGGCGGGGGGGGACTCCTACGAGCAGTACTTC
TRBJ1-4 . TRBV11-2 CASSWGGEEKLFF TGTGCCAGCAGCTGGGGGGGAGAAGAAAAACTGTTTTTT
TRBJ2-7 . TRBV27 CASSLSANSYEQYF TGTGCCAGCAGTTTATCAGCAAACTCCTACGAGCAGTACTTC
TRBJ1-6 . TRBV5-6 CASSTAGRSYNSPLHF TGTGCCAGCAGCACCGCAGGGAGGTCCTATAATTCACCCCTCCACTTT
TRBJ2-7 TRBD2 TRBV6-1 CASNFLGLAQYF TGTGCCAGCAACTTCCTAGGACTAGCGCAGTACTTC
TRBJ1-5 . TRBV10-3 CAISETLASINQPQHF TGTGCCATCAGTGAGACCCTAGCCAGCATCAATCAGCCCCAGCATTTT
TRBJ2-3 TRBD2 TRBV9 CASSAGLAGVDTQYF TGTGCCAGCAGCGCGGGACTAGCGGGAGTAGATACGCAGTATTTT
TRBJ1-1 . TRBV19 CASSTSGFGPKAFF TGTGCCAGTAGTACTTCAGGGTTTGGGCCAAAAGCTTTCTTT
TRBJ2-2 TRBD2 TRBV27 CASSIGGAGELFF TGTGCCAGCAGTATTGGGGGGGCCGGGGAGCTGTTTTTT
TRBJ1-1 . TRBV27 CASRGQGGPEAFF TGTGCCAGCAGAGGGCAGGGAGGCCCTGAAGCTTTCTTT
TRBJ1-1 . TRBV29-1 CSVRLDSLNTEAFF TGCAGCGTTCGGTTGGACAGTTTGAACACTGAAGCTTTCTTT
TRBJ2-7 TRBD1 TRBV29-1 CSVAGTGIYEQYF TGCAGCGTTGCCGGGACAGGGATTTACGAGCAGTACTTC
TRBJ2-2 TRBD2 TRBV9 CASSPRASGSHTGELFF TGTGCCAGCAGCCCTCGCGCTAGCGGGAGTCACACCGGGGAGCTGTTTTTT
TRBJ1-2 . TRBV19 CASSAPLLQGGYDYGYTF TGTGCCAGTAGTGCCCCACTTCTGCAGGGCGGTTATGACTATGGCTACACCTTC
TRBJ2-3 . TRBV7-3 CASSSVTSGTQYF TGTGCCAGCAGCTCCGTCACCTCCGGTACGCAGTATTTT
TRBJ1-2 . TRBV13 CASSSPKSGNGYTF TGTGCCAGCAGCTCACCGAAGTCAGGGAACGGCTACACCTTC
TRBJ1-2 . TRBV18 CASSDSNYGYTF TGTGCCAGCTCGGATAGCAACTATGGCTACACCTTC
TRBJ1-1 . TRBV18 CASSRINGGNTEAFF TGTGCCAGCTCAAGGATAAATGGAGGCAACACTGAAGCTTTCTTT
TRBJ2-7 . TRBV9 CASSAGSALPSYEQYF TGTGCCAGCAGCGCCGGGTCGGCCCTCCCCTCCTACGAGCAGTACTTC
TRBJ1-2 . TRBV18 CASSLPDRGYGYTF TGTGCCAGCTCCCTTCCGGACCGAGGGTACGGCTACACCTTC
TRBJ2-1 . TRBV20-1 CSAAPTNEQFF TGCAGTGCTGCCCCCACAAATGAGCAGTTCTTC
TRBJ2-7 TRBD2 TRBV9 CASSVAPGQGGNEQYF TGTGCCAGCAGCGTAGCCCCCGGGCAGGGAGGGAACGAGCAGTACTTC
TRBJ2-7 . TRBV28 CASSGNGGGRYEQYF TGTGCCAGCAGCGGTAACGGAGGGGGCCGGTACGAGCAGTACTTC
TRBJ2-1 . TRBV7-2 CASSAGGSSYNEQFF TGTGCCAGCAGCGCTGGGGGGAGCTCCTACAATGAGCAGTTCTTC
TRBJ2-2 TRBD1 TRBV29-1 CSVDPGQGSGVGELFF TGCAGCGTTGACCCGGGACAGGGCTCAGGTGTCGGGGAGCTGTTTTTT
TRBJ1-1 . TRBV7-9 CASSPGVPLNTEAFF TGTGCCAGCAGCCCAGGGGTCCCTTTGAACACTGAAGCTTTCTTT
TRBJ1-1 . TRBV7-3 CASSLTRGTEAFF TGTGCCAGCAGCTTAACCAGGGGCACTGAAGCTTTCTTT
TRBJ2-2 . TRBV19 CASSIPGRPSTGELFF TGTGCCAGTAGTATCCCCGGCAGGCCAAGCACCGGGGAGCTGTTTTTT
TRBJ1-5 . TRBV9 CASSAGDGRNQPQHF TGTGCCAGCAGCGCGGGGGACGGTCGCAATCAGCCCCAGCATTTT
TRBJ2-5 TRBD2 TRBV28 CASSVGLAGAVKTQYF TGTGCCAGCAGCGTGGGACTAGCGGGGGCGGTGAAGACCCAGTACTTC
TRBJ2-1 TRBD1 TRBV4-3 CASSQEGTGATNEQFF TGCGCCAGCAGCCAAGAGGGGACAGGGGCGACGAATGAGCAGTTCTTC
TRBJ1-4 . TRBV5-1 CASSLAFDFGLEKLFF TGCGCCAGCAGCTTGGCTTTCGACTTCGGCCTTGAAAAACTGTTTTTT
TRBJ2-5 TRBD1 TRBV7-6 CASSPNRGRETQYF TGTGCCAGCAGCCCGAACAGGGGGCGAGAGACCCAGTACTTC
TRBJ2-5 . TRBV20-1 CSARWAGTQYF TGCAGTGCTAGATGGGCGGGAACCCAGTACTTC
TRBJ2-1 TRBD2 TRBV28 CASRPASGSTSYNEQFF TGTGCCAGCAGGCCGGCTAGCGGGAGTACATCCTACAATGAGCAGTTCTTC
TRBJ2-1 TRBD2 TRBV27 CASWGRDHEQFF TGTGCCAGCTGGGGGAGGGACCATGAGCAGTTCTTC
TRBJ1-3 . TRBV19 CASQYRSGNTIYF TGTGCCAGCCAGTACAGATCTGGAAACACCATATATTTT
TRBJ1-5 TRBD1 TRBV6-1 CASSDWRQGNQPQHF TGTGCCAGCAGTGACTGGAGACAGGGAAATCAGCCCCAGCATTTT
TRBJ2-4 . TRBV7-9 CASSPRDTNIQYF TGTGCCAGCAGCCCTCGGGACACGAACATTCAGTACTTC
TRBJ1-2 . TRBV5-1 CASSSPGSTNLGHGYTF TGCGCCAGCAGCTCTCCCGGGTCCACAAACCTTGGTCATGGCTACACCTTC